The 21 T cell receptor beta chains below all came from one sample that was sequenced in a study of blood T cell repertoires in COVID-19. Profiling relied on immunoSEQ multiplex PCR, and the TCRdb table lists in-frame clones only, not all of them. This sample has hundreds of thousands of clones, with 85% to 90% found just once. Material: PBMCs or T cells enriched from blood (not recorded which). These receptors all come from a man aged 35-49 years who had recovered from COVID-19.

CDR3 residues: CASSIPGVGEENIQYF. The CDR3 region has the DNA TGTGCCAGCAGCATACCAGGGGTGGGGGAAGAAAACATTCAGTACTTC. The rearrangement uses TRBV27 and TRBJ2-4; the D gene is possibly TRBD1 (6 bases). The CDR3 is 16 residues long. V lost 6 bases and J lost 5, with 20 bases in between. Looked up from germline, CDR1 is MNHEY and CDR2 is SMNVEV (reference sequence).

The chain carries TRBV11-2 and TRBJ1-1; 7 positions match TRBD1. Germline-derived CDR1 and CDR2 are SGHAT and FQNNGV. Losses at the gene ends were 5 bases for V and 3 bases for J; bases not matched to a gene: 6. The CDR3 totals 14 residues. Here the CDR3 DNA reads TGTGCCAGCAGCCCTACAGGGGTATACACTGAAGCTTTCTTT. Translating it yields CASSPTGVYTEAFF.

V usage is TRBV24-1 and J usage is TRBJ2-3; D unresolved. Per germline, CDR1 KGHDR and CDR2 SFDVKD. CDR3 size: 14 residues. Trimming removed 3 bases at V and 4 bases at J, with 10 bases between. The CDR3 protein is CATSDASLPDTQYF. Written as DNA, the CDR3 is TGTGCCACCAGTGATGCTAGTTTACCAGATACGCAGTATTTT.

The rearrangement uses TRBV4-2 and TRBJ2-7, with a possible D match to TRBD2 (6 bases). Trimming shortened V by 4 bases and J by 6 bases, and 16 bases separated the two germline ends. CDR3 length equals 14 residues. The germline gives CDR1 LGHNA, CDR2 YNFKEQ. The CDR3 protein is CASSRDGGEGEQYF. CDR3 in DNA: TGTGCCAGCAGCCGAGACGGGGGAGAAGGCGAGCAGTACTTC.

This clone was picked up a small number of times. V is TRBV30 and J is TRBJ1-1, with D uncertain. Looked up from germline, CDR1 is GTSNPN and CDR2 is SVGIG (reference sequence). Trimming left V 4 bases short and J 6 bases short, with 6 bases between. This CDR3 comprises 10 residues. The CDR3: CAWISAEAFF. CDR3 sequence (DNA): TGTGCCTGGATTTCCGCTGAAGCTTTCTTT.

This sequence joins TRBV5-6 and TRBJ2-7; D gene ambiguous. The CDR3 extends over 12 amino acids. The ends were cut back, 2 bases at V and 4 bases at J, with 7 bases in the middle. Germline CDR1 and CDR2: SGHDT and YYEEEE. This CDR3 reads CASSFSRYEQYF. The CDR3 DNA reads TGTGCCAGCAGCTTTTCCAGGTACGAGCAGTACTTC.

This clone is a singleton in its sample. The V and J genes are TRBV28 and TRBJ2-2, with TRBD2 matching over 7 bases. In germline, CDR1 is MDHEN, CDR2 SYDVKM. The V segment lost 2 bases and the J segment 5 bases; nucleotides outside the gene matches: 11. CDR3 length equals 17 residues. CDR3 sequence: CASSLIGREERTGELFF. The CDR3 DNA reads as TGTGCCAGCAGTTTAATCGGACGGGAGGAAAGAACCGGGGAGCTGTTTTTT.

The chain couples TRBV28 to TRBJ2-7, with 8 bases identical to TRBD1. Germline lookup yields CDR1 MDHEN and CDR2 SYDVKM. The J segment lost 5 bases and the V segment lost 4 bases, leaving 16 bases of the junction unmatched. The length of the CDR3 is 17 residues. The CDR3 bases are TGTGCCAGCAGTTCCCCCCGACAGGGGTTTCTAGTCCACGAGCAGTACTTC. Translating gives CASSSPRQGFLVHEQYF.

The CDR3 DNA reads TGTGCCAGCAGCTTACTGGCTAGCTTAGAGACCCAGTACTTC. Amino acid sequence: CASSLLASLETQYF. V gene TRBV7-8 combines with J gene TRBJ2-5, with a weak D call TRBD2 (5 bases). The CDR3 runs 14 residues. Per the germline V gene, CDR1 is SGHVS and CDR2 is FQNEAQ. Trimming removed 2 bases at V and 4 bases at J, with 11 bases between.

The V gene is TRBV5-4, the J gene TRBJ2-3; 8 nucleotides match TRBD1. The length of the CDR3 is 13 residues. The V gene's germline CDR1 is SGHNT and CDR2 YYREEE (reference sequence). J gave up 4 bases and V 9 bases, and 7 bases lay outside the gene matches. CDR3 residues: CATRQGRADTQYF. The DNA for the CDR3 is TGTGCCACCAGACAGGGGCGAGCAGATACGCAGTATTTT.

This clone was counted only a few times. This chain connects TRBV2 to TRBJ1-5; D uncertain. CDR1 is SNHLY and CDR2 is FYNNEI in the germline V gene. The ends were cut back, 6 bases at V and 2 bases at J, with 8 bases in the middle. This CDR3 is 13 amino acids long. Here the CDR3 reads CASRAVGNQPQHF. In nucleotides, the CDR3 is TGTGCCAGCAGGGCAGTGGGCAATCAGCCCCAGCATTTT. Complete variable domain (other parts from reference TRBV2 and TRBJ1-5): EPEVTQTPSHQVTQMGQEVILRCVPISNHLYFYWYRQILGQKVEFLVSFYNNEISEKSEIFDDQFSVERPDGSNFTLKIRSTKLEDSAMYFCASRAVGNQPQHFGDGTRLSIL.

J is TRBJ2-5 and V is TRBV4-1, with 14 bases matching TRBD2. The germline CDR1 and CDR2 sequences are MGHRA and YSYEKL. This CDR3 comprises 18 residues. V was pared by 3 bases and J by 3 bases, with 9 bases of the junction left unmatched. CDR3 residues: CASSHPPGLAGEEETQYF. In nucleotides, the CDR3 is TGCGCCAGCAGCCATCCCCCGGGACTAGCGGGAGAAGAAGAGACCCAGTACTTC.

This chain uses TRBV7-9 with TRBJ1-5, with TRBD1 matching over 9 bases. V was clipped by 2 bases and J by 2 bases; unmatched bases: 10. The CDR3 runs to 18 residues. Germline assignment: CDR1 SEHNR and CDR2 FQNEAQ (reference sequence). CDR3 sequence reads: CASSLQRGQGMGNQPQHF. The CDR3 nucleotides read TGTGCCAGCAGCTTACAGAGAGGACAGGGGATGGGCAATCAGCCCCAGCATTTT.

The chain links TRBV11-3 to TRBJ2-5; no clear D gene. This CDR3 region has 15 residues. Between the trimmed V and J ends, which lost 1 base and 1 base, there was a span of 10 bases. Germline CDR1 and CDR2: SGHNT and YENEEA. DNA of the CDR3: TGTGCCAGCAGCTTAGGCTCTAATCCCCAAGAGACCCAGTACTTC. Amino acids: CASSLGSNPQETQYF.

The rearrangement links TRBV6-1 to TRBJ1-1, with 7 bases that match TRBD1. Trimming cost V 2 bases and J 0 bases; bases outside gene matches: 3. CDR3 size: 15 residues. CDR1 and CDR2 from the germline V gene are MNHNS and SASEGT. The CDR3 here is CASSEQQGLNTEAFF. The CDR3 DNA is TGTGCCAGCAGTGAACAACAGGGGCTGAACACTGAAGCTTTCTTT.

The V and J genes are TRBV6-2 or TRBV6-3 and TRBJ1-2; the D is unclear. Trimming cost V 2 bases and J 5 bases, with 15 bases left between them. This CDR3 has 15 amino acids. Per germline, CDR1 MNHEY and CDR2 SVGEGT. In DNA, the CDR3 is TGTGCCAGCAGTTACGAACCCGTTAGTCCTTATGGCTACACCTTC. Its protein is CASSYEPVSPYGYTF.

The gene calls are TRBV5-4 and TRBJ1-2; D unclear. Per the germline V gene, CDR1 is SGHNT and CDR2 is YYREEE (reference sequence). The CDR3 consists of 12 residues. With 4 bases removed from V and 3 bases from J, the gap between germline ends came to 7 bases. CDR3 in amino acids: CASSPEDYGYTF. CDR3 DNA sequence: TGTGCCAGCAGCCCAGAGGACTATGGCTACACCTTC.

CDR3 region: CASIPGTGDYGYTF. DNA for the CDR3: TGTGCCAGCATCCCGGGGACAGGGGACTATGGCTACACCTTC. The chain combines TRBV6-2 or TRBV6-3 with TRBJ1-2, with 10 positions matching TRBD1. Germline CDR1 is MNHEY and CDR2 is SVGEGT. Trimming cost V 7 bases and J 3 bases; bases outside gene matches: 5. The CDR3 loop spans 14 amino acids.

The V call is TRBV19, the J call TRBJ1-2; 8 nucleotides line up with TRBD1. Germline V CDR1 and CDR2: LNHDA, SQIVND (reference sequence). The CDR3 length is 17 residues. With 3 bases clipped from V and 4 bases from J, the junction kept 13 bases outside the gene matches. CDR3 sequence: CASSIAQGALLGYGYTF. The CDR3 coding sequence is TGTGCCAGTAGTATTGCTCAGGGGGCGCTTTTAGGCTATGGCTACACCTTC.

Notes on this clone: The sample contains more than one DNA sequence encoding this CDR3. The chain couples TRBV10-3 to TRBJ1-1, with 7 nucleotides matching TRBD1. Trimming cost V 4 bases and J 2 bases; bases outside gene matches: 4. This CDR3 is built from 14 residues. Germline V gives CDR1 ENHRY, CDR2 SYGVKD. In DNA, the CDR3 is TGTGCCATCAGTGGGGGACAGCTTAACACTGAAGCTTTCTTT. Translation gives CAISGGQLNTEAFF.

The gene calls are TRBV23-1 and TRBJ2-7, with TRBD1 matching 7 bases. TRBV23-1 falls under the ORF class, with uncertain function. The CDR3 totals 15 residues. V was pared by 7 bases and J by 5 bases, with 14 bases of the junction left unmatched. The CDR3 region has the DNA TGCGCCAGCACCCACCGACAGGGAAGGCGAAACGAGCAGTACTTC. Its protein product is CASTHRQGRRNEQYF.